These 29 T cell receptor beta chains came from one sample sequenced in a study. TCRdb independently ran MiXCR on the 5' RACE reads; one entry per CDR3 protein. Of tens of thousands of distinct CDR3 sequences detected, about 26% appear once; the ten largest clones hold roughly 3.7%. The sequenced sample consisted of naive CD4+ T cells sorted from a lymph node. Regarding subset: naive CD4+ T cells, CD4+CD45RA+CD25-. The source of these receptors is a female donor with breast cancer.

This clonotype showed up many times. J is TRBJ1-2 and V is TRBV20-1; TRBD1 is a possible D gene (6 bases). There are 11 residues in the CDR3. V was clipped by 5 bases and J by 4 bases, with 8 bases between them. Germline V gene data show CDR1 as DFQATT and CDR2 as SNEGSKA (reference sequence). The CDR3: CSARDIYGYTF. The CDR3 coding sequence is TGCAGTGCTCGGGACATCTATGGCTACACCTTC.

The chain is built from TRBV5-1 and TRBJ2-1; TRBD2 matches at 10 bases. Trimming took 0 bases from V and 1 from J; bases not matched to a gene: 7. The CDR3 is 18 residues long. CDR1 SGHRS and CDR2 YFSETQ come from the germline V gene. This chain's CDR3 is CASSLAVLAGDSYNEQFF. The CDR3 coding sequence is TGCGCCAGCAGCTTGGCCGTCCTAGCGGGGGATTCCTACAATGAGCAGTTCTTC. Looking up the rest from reference TRBV5-1 and TRBJ2-1 gives the full variable domain: KAGVTQTPRYLIKTRGQQVTLSCSPISGHRSVSWYQQTPGQGLQFLFEYFSETQRNKGNFPGRFSGRQFSNSRSEMNVSTLELGDSALYLCASSLAVLAGDSYNEQFFGPGTRLTVL.

The chain uses TRBV7-2 and TRBJ2-7; a possible D gene is TRBD2 (6 bases). Between the trimmed V and J ends, which lost 6 bases and 7 bases, there was a span of 19 bases. The CDR3 is 14 residues long. The germline CDR1 and CDR2 sequences are SGHTA and FQGNSA. The CDR3 region has the DNA TGTGCCAGCAGGAAAGGGCTAGCGATTAGGGAGCAGTACTTC. It encodes CASRKGLAIREQYF.

The rearrangement links TRBV12-3 or TRBV12-4 to TRBJ2-3, with TRBD2 as a possible D gene (6 bases). The CDR3 is 14 amino acids. Deletions cut 5 bases from V and 6 bases from J, with 15 bases between. DNA of the CDR3: TGTGCCAGCAGTCCCCCGGGAGTAGGGGATACGCAGTATTTT. Protein sequence: CASSPPGVGDTQYF.

The sample holds a few counts of this clonotype. The rearrangement uses TRBV6-2 or TRBV6-3 and TRBJ1-1; D remains ambiguous. Germline V gene lookup returns CDR1 MNHEY and CDR2 SVGEGT. The CDR3 is 13 residues long. V was trimmed by 7 bases and J by 1 base, leaving 10 bases between them. The CDR3 here is CASTLHRNTEAFF. Here the CDR3 DNA reads TGTGCCAGCACTCTACACAGGAACACTGAAGCTTTCTTT.

The sample holds a few counts of this clonotype. The chain is built from TRBV20-1 and TRBJ2-2, with TRBD2 matching over 14 bases. From germline, CDR1 is DFQATT and CDR2 SNEGSKA (reference sequence). This CDR3 is 16 amino acids long. The J segment lost 7 bases and the V segment lost 6 bases, leaving 10 bases of the junction unmatched. The CDR3: CSAPWTSGRSGGELFF. In nucleotides, the CDR3 is TGCAGTGCACCATGGACTAGCGGGAGGTCGGGCGGGGAGCTGTTTTTT.

This clonotype has at least ten counts. The chain uses TRBV3-1 and TRBJ2-7, with 12 positions matching TRBD2. The length of the CDR3 is 16 residues. V shed 4 bases and J 6 bases; nucleotides not matched to a gene: 10. Germline CDR1 and CDR2: LGHDT and YNNKEL (reference sequence). The CDR3 sequence is CASSPRTSGALGEQYF. CDR3 DNA: TGTGCCAGCAGCCCCCGGACTAGCGGGGCCTTGGGCGAGCAGTACTTC.

The J gene is TRBJ1-2, the V gene TRBV9; no clear D. This CDR3 has 16 residues. V lost 0 bases to trimming and J lost 0 bases, with 12 bases between them. Looked up from germline, CDR1 is SGDLS and CDR2 is YYNGEE. The CDR3 spells CASSVGHTRANYGYTF. The CDR3 DNA sequence: TGTGCCAGCAGCGTAGGGCACACTCGAGCTAACTATGGCTACACCTTC.

This clonotype has only a few counts. V and J are TRBV28 and TRBJ2-3, with unresolved D. The CDR3 length is 13 residues. Germline V gene data show CDR1 as MDHEN and CDR2 as SYDVKM. V was pared by 6 bases and J by 0 bases, with 7 bases between. The CDR3 sequence: CASRLPSTDTQYF. For the CDR3, the DNA is TGTGCCAGCAGACTCCCGAGCACAGATACGCAGTATTTT.

The J gene is TRBJ1-6, the V gene TRBV20-1, with D tentatively TRBD1 (5 bases). The germline gives CDR1 DFQATT, CDR2 SNEGSKA (reference sequence). V shed 1 base and J shed 6 bases, with 16 bases lying between them. The CDR3 extends over 16 amino acids. The CDR3 reads CSARVSSGLSNSPLHF. CDR3 DNA: TGCAGTGCTAGAGTATCCTCGGGACTTTCTAATTCACCCCTCCACTTT.

This clonotype came up many times. For the CDR3, the DNA is TGTGCCAGCAGTTTCAAGACAGTGTATGGCTACACCTTC. It encodes CASSFKTVYGYTF. The chain uses TRBV28 and TRBJ1-2; D perhaps matches TRBD1 (5 bases). Trimming stripped 3 bases from V and 5 bases from J, with 10 bases between. The CDR3 spans 13 residues. The germline gives CDR1 MDHEN, CDR2 SYDVKM.

V gene TRBV9 combines with J gene TRBJ1-2, with a tentative D call TRBD1 (5 bases). The CDR3 sequence is 14 residues long. Trimming removed 3 bases from V and 8 bases from J, with 17 bases in between. Germline V lookup: CDR1 SGDLS, CDR2 YYNGEE. CDR3 nucleotide sequence: TGTGCCAGCAGCGCCGGGGACGGCGCGGGAGGCTACACCTTC. It yields the protein CASSAGDGAGGYTF.

Note on this clonotype: This may be a read error, as it is one base from a much larger clone. V is TRBV9 and J is TRBJ2-6, with a tentative D call TRBD1 (5 bases). Germline V lookup: CDR1 SGDLS, CDR2 YYNGEE. The CDR3 extends over 13 amino acids. CDR3 in DNA: TGTGCCAGCAGCCGTTCTGGGGCCAACGCCCTGACTTTC. It translates to CASSRSGANALTF.

Regarding this clonotype: One base away lies a much larger clone, so this may be a sequencing read error. V is TRBV5-1 and J is TRBJ2-1, with D unresolved. Per germline, CDR1 SGHRS and CDR2 YFSETQ. V shed 3 bases and J shed 6 bases, with 10 bases lying between them. CDR3 length: 13 residues. CDR3: CASSSAVVNEQFF. The CDR3 nucleotides read TGCGCCAGCAGCTCGGCCGTGGTCAATGAGCAGTTCTTC.

This clonotype was counted at least ten times. This chain connects TRBV7-3 to TRBJ2-1, with TRBD2 identical over 9 bases. CDR3 length equals 15 residues. V was pared by 1 base and J by 6 bases, with 4 bases of the junction left unmatched. Looked up from germline, CDR1 is SGHTA and CDR2 is FQGTGA. The CDR3 DNA sequence: TGTGCCAGCAGCTTAATGGCGGGAGGGCCCAATGAGCAGTTCTTC. Amino acid sequence: CASSLMAGGPNEQFF.

This clonotype was recorded at least ten times. The chain joins TRBV6-2 or TRBV6-3 to TRBJ2-3; D gene ambiguous. The CDR3 sequence is 16 residues long. Trimming stripped 0 bases from V and 5 bases from J, with 15 bases between. Per the germline V gene, CDR1 is MNHEY and CDR2 is SVGEGT. The CDR3 is CASSYSISSSGDTQYF. The CDR3, as DNA: TGTGCCAGCAGTTACTCGATATCGTCTAGTGGAGATACGCAGTATTTT.

This clonotype showed up just a few times. This chain links TRBV9 with TRBJ1-1; 9 nucleotides line up with TRBD1. This CDR3 comprises 16 residues. Germline V gives CDR1 SGDLS, CDR2 YYNGEE. V dropped 4 bases and J dropped 0; count of bases not matched to a gene: 7. Here the CDR3 reads CASSPGQGLMNTEAFF. Here the CDR3 DNA reads TGTGCCAGCAGCCCCGGACAGGGGCTCATGAACACTGAAGCTTTCTTT.

This clonotype has only a few counts. The chain carries TRBV5-6 and TRBJ2-2, with D unclear. The CDR3 is made up of 13 amino acids. V gave up 0 bases and J gave up 6 bases, with 6 bases separating them. Germline V gives CDR1 SGHDT, CDR2 YYEEEE. CDR3 DNA sequence: TGTGCCAGCAGCTTGGCGTTATCCGGGGAGCTGTTTTTT. This encodes CASSLALSGELFF.

V usage is TRBV7-9 and J usage is TRBJ2-1; TRBD2 agrees at 10 bases. V gave up 5 bases and J gave up 3 bases; unmatched junction bases: 19. The germline CDR1 and CDR2 sequences are SEHNR and FQNEAQ (reference sequence). This CDR3 contains 20 residues. CDR3 sequence reads: CASSETIGGLAGGIYNEQFF. The DNA of the CDR3 is TGTGCCAGCAGCGAGACTATCGGTGGATTAGCGGGAGGCATCTACAATGAGCAGTTCTTC.

As to this clonotype: A much bigger clone sits one base away, suggesting this may be a read error. The CDR3 carries no conserved terminal phenylalanine or tryptophan, so it likely arises from a read error. This chain joins TRBV6-1 and TRBJ2-1; D tentatively fits TRBD1 or TRBD2 (5 bases each). Trimming removed 6 bases at V and 6 bases at J, with 12 bases between. The CDR3 runs to 13 residues. CDR1 and CDR2 from the germline V gene are MNHNS and SASEGT. The CDR3 loop is CASSRDPINEQFL. In nucleotides, the CDR3 is TGTGCCAGCAGCCGGGACCCGATCAATGAGCAGTTCCTC.

The rearrangement links TRBV5-1 to TRBJ2-3, with 8 nucleotides matching TRBD2. The CDR3 loop spans 16 amino acids. Looked up from germline, CDR1 is SGHRS and CDR2 is YFSETQ. Trimming cost V 4 bases and J 1 base; bases outside gene matches: 8. CDR3 DNA: TGCGCCAGCAGCCTCCGGAGCGGGGGTGGCACAGATACGCAGTATTTT. It yields the protein CASSLRSGGGTDTQYF.

The rearrangement uses TRBV11-2 and TRBJ2-7, with a tentative D call TRBD2 (7 bases). CDR3 length equals 16 residues. With 1 base removed from V and 2 bases from J, the gap between germline ends came to 15 bases. Germline CDR1 reads SGHAT; CDR2 reads FQNNGV. CDR3 sequence (DNA): TGTGCCAGCAGCTTAGCCCGGGGGGCTGGCCCCTACGAGCAGTACTTC. Protein sequence: CASSLARGAGPYEQYF.

In this sample, this clonotype turned up a few times. J is TRBJ1-6 and V is TRBV9, with D unresolved. The CDR3 totals 14 residues. The V gene lost 3 bases and the J gene lost 9 bases, with 13 bases spanning the gap. Germline-derived CDR1 and CDR2 are SGDLS and YYNGEE. The DNA of the CDR3 is TGTGCCAGCAGCGGAATCCTGGGTGTTTCACCCCTCCACTTT. As protein: CASSGILGVSPLHF. Full variable domain (remainder filled in from reference TRBV9 and TRBJ1-6): DSGVTQTPKHLITATGQRVTLRCSPRSGDLSVYWYQQSLDQGLQFLIQYYNGEERAKGNILERFSAQQFPDLHSELNLSSLELGDSALYFCASSGILGVSPLHFGNGTRLTVT.

This clonotype was recorded many times. This sequence joins TRBV15 and TRBJ1-4; TRBD1 agrees at 10 bases. Germline CDR1 and CDR2: LNHNV and YYDKDF (reference sequence). V trimming: 5 bases; J trimming: 6 bases; junction bases outside the gene matches: 3. The CDR3 extends over 14 amino acids. Here the CDR3 DNA reads TGTGCCACCAGCGACGACAGGGGGCATGAAAAACTGTTTTTT. Its protein product is CATSDDRGHEKLFF.

This clonotype has more than one count but fewer than ten. The chain links TRBV12-3 or TRBV12-4 to TRBJ2-3; D gene uncertain. V was clipped by 1 base and J by 8 bases, with 7 bases between them. The CDR3 runs 12 residues. CDR3 amino acids: CASSLDHSTQYF. DNA for the CDR3: TGTGCCAGCAGTTTAGATCACAGTACGCAGTATTTT.

This clonotype was counted ten times or more. The chain employs TRBV27 and TRBJ2-7; 7 positions agree with TRBD2. This CDR3 has 15 residues. The trim removed 4 bases at V and 7 bases at J, leaving 13 bases unmatched. Germline V gene data show CDR1 as MNHEY and CDR2 as SMNVEV (reference sequence). Written as DNA, the CDR3 is TGTGCCAGCAGTTCCCCCGGACTAGGCCAACGGGAGCAGTACTTC. Its protein is CASSSPGLGQREQYF.

The genes are TRBV20-1 and TRBJ2-1; 10 nucleotides match TRBD2. Looked up from germline, CDR1 is DFQATT and CDR2 is SNEGSKA (reference sequence). The CDR3 extends over 13 amino acids. The V and J ends lost 7 bases and 9 bases, in that order; junction bases with no gene match: 9. The CDR3 nucleotides are TGCAGTGTTAGCGTCCTAGCGGGGGTTGAGCAGTTCTTC. It specifies CSVSVLAGVEQFF.

The chain employs TRBV5-1 and TRBJ1-1; 7 bases align to TRBD1. Losses at the gene ends were 9 bases for V and 1 base for J; bases not matched to a gene: 12. This CDR3 is 15 amino acids long. Germline CDR1 and CDR2: SGHRS and YFSETQ. Written as DNA, the CDR3 is TGCGCCACCCTCCGTCTGACAGGGCCGAACACTGAAGCTTTCTTT. Its translation is CATLRLTGPNTEAFF.

This clonotype turned up a few times. This chain connects TRBV12-3 or TRBV12-4 to TRBJ2-5, with D perhaps matching TRBD1 (6 bases). V lost 6 bases, J lost 9 bases, and 20 bases lay in between. This CDR3 region has 14 residues. CDR3 coding DNA: TGTGCCAGCAGCCCGGATGGGGGCTCAGGTTCCCAGTACTTC. Its translation: CASSPDGGSGSQYF.